This TCR beta chain originates from a study of T cell responses to AZD1222 COVID-19 vaccine. Study-wide context: Samples with a second dose at about 4 or about 12 weeks were pooled together. Study conclusions and caveats: There were vaccine-associated CD4 TCRs across spike, dominant at 160-218 and 743-854. At study baseline, merely roughly 6 AZD1222 recipients were seropositive. Spike-specific TCR breadth and depth rose after two AZD1222 doses.

The CDR3 has 14 amino acids. The germline CDR1 and CDR2 sequences are SGHVS and FQNEAQ. V was shortened by 6 bases and J by 6 bases, with 14 bases between the two germline ends. Notes on this clone: Its antigen is as yet unknown.

The method was immunoSEQ multiplex PCR; TCRdb's version includes in-frame clones alone and lacks a portion of them. The data hold 100,000 to 150,000 clones, with roughly nine tenths observed a single time. The source material was peripheral blood, sampled on day 0 of AZD1222 vaccination. The receptor was isolated from an adult in good health. The V gene is TRBV7-8, the J gene TRBJ2-2; D remains ambiguous. The CDR3 protein is CASSPMMAPGELFF. The CDR3 coding sequence is TGTGCCAGCAGTCCCATGATGGCACCCGGGGAGCTGTTTTTT.